A single sample gave rise to the 28 T cell receptor beta chains below, sequenced in a study of shared clonotypes between healthy human individuals (dated by TCRdb to the early 2020s). The library was built by means of the immunoSEQ multiplex PCR assay. TCRdb holds this immuneACCESS table with in-frame rearrangements only. Some clones are missing; in checked studies, unresolved V genes explain under half, and the rest has no known cause. This sample is represented by millions of clones; approximately 94% of them were singletons. Roughly 1.8% of the sample is in the top ten clones. CD8 naive samples were obtained by positive selection for CCR7 among CD45RO-negative cells, yielding a CD45RA+CCR7+ population from which TemRA cells were excluded. Sequenced material: naive CD8+ T cells from PBMCs. The cell subset or site label for this specimen denotes: CD45RA+CCR7+. These receptors were taken from a man aged 18 to 35 in good health. Some clones in this sample may be carry-over from other donors' samples.

This clone has a single count. The chain combines TRBV27 with TRBJ1-4; 9 positions agree with TRBD1. The CDR3 loop spans 14 amino acids. Germline CDR1 is MNHEY and CDR2 is SMNVEV (reference sequence). V shed 5 bases, J shed 7 bases, and the junction held 5 bases outside the gene matches. CDR3 loop: CASSRQGVVEKLFF. The DNA of the CDR3 is TGTGCCAGCAGTCGACAGGGGGTGGTTGAAAAACTGTTTTTT.

This chain uses TRBV16 with TRBJ2-5; no firm D call. This CDR3 region has 13 residues. Germline V gene lookup returns CDR1 KGHSY and CDR2 FQNENV. V lost 4 bases and J lost 3, with 9 bases in between. The CDR3 protein is CASSPEREETQYF. Written as DNA, the CDR3 is TGTGCCAGCAGCCCCGAAAGGGAAGAGACCCAGTACTTC.

The chain's CDR3 is CASSVGWRESTDTQYF. The CDR3 DNA reads TGTGCCAGCAGCGTAGGGTGGCGGGAGAGCACAGATACGCAGTATTTT. The chain recombines TRBV9 with TRBJ2-3, with 7 bases aligning to TRBD2. V lost 0 bases and J lost 0; bases outside the gene matches: 4. Germline V lookup: CDR1 SGDLS, CDR2 YYNGEE. This CDR3 is 16 amino acids long.

J is TRBJ1-1 and V is TRBV6-5, with D perhaps TRBD1 (5 bases). This CDR3 region has 15 residues. Deletions cut 2 bases from V and 5 bases from J, with 15 bases between. Germline lookup yields CDR1 MNHEY and CDR2 SVGAGI. CDR3 DNA sequence: TGTGCCAGCAGTTACGGCCCCGGGGGGGGGACTGAAGCTTTCTTT. Amino acid sequence: CASSYGPGGGTEAFF.

On this clone: The sample has other DNA sequences that encode this CDR3 too. The chain uses TRBV19 and TRBJ2-7, with D possibly matching TRBD1 (6 bases). The germline V and J ends were trimmed by 2 bases and 2 bases, with 13 bases remaining between them. The CDR3 loop spans 15 amino acids. Germline-derived CDR1 and CDR2 are LNHDA and SQIVND (reference sequence). CDR3 in DNA: TGTGCCAGTAGTATATCTGGGGGCCGGACCTACGAGCAGTACTTC. This encodes CASSISGGRTYEQYF.

The V and J genes are TRBV5-1 and TRBJ2-1, with D unclear. CDR3 size: 16 residues. From germline, CDR1 is SGHRS and CDR2 YFSETQ. The V and J ends lost 0 bases and 2 bases respectively, with 12 bases between them. The CDR3 loop reads CASSLDLGLAYNEQFF. CDR3 nucleotide sequence: TGCGCCAGCAGCTTGGATCTGGGCCTGGCCTACAATGAGCAGTTCTTC.

The J gene is TRBJ2-3, the V gene TRBV14, with D unclear. Germline V gene lookup returns CDR1 SGHDN and CDR2 FVKESK. Trimming removed 0 bases at V and 6 bases at J, with 7 bases between. This CDR3 has 13 residues. The CDR3 protein is CASSQELWDTQYF. The CDR3 coding sequence is TGTGCCAGCAGCCAAGAGTTGTGGGATACGCAGTATTTT.

The CDR3 region has the DNA TGTGCCAGCAGTTCACCGGGACAGGGAGGATACGAGCAGTACTTC. Translation: CASSSPGQGGYEQYF. V gene TRBV6-5 combines with J gene TRBJ2-7, with 9 bases that match TRBD1. Germline loops: CDR1 MNHEY, CDR2 SVGAGI. V shed 4 bases and J 4 bases; nucleotides not matched to a gene: 8. The CDR3 sequence is 15 residues long.

The chain recombines TRBV4-2 with TRBJ2-7; possibly TRBD1 or TRBD2 for D (5 bases each). The CDR3 contains 13 residues. V was cut by 1 base and J by 7 bases, with 11 bases left in between. Germline CDR1 and CDR2: LGHNA and YNFKEQ. CDR3 sequence: CASSQAPGPEQYF. The CDR3 DNA reads as TGTGCCAGCAGCCAAGCCCCGGGACCGGAGCAGTACTTC.

This chain uses TRBV29-1 with TRBJ1-2, with D unclear. Germline lookup yields CDR1 SQVTM and CDR2 ANQGSEA. V shed 3 bases and J shed 3 bases, with 11 bases lying between them. This CDR3 contains 13 residues. Here the CDR3 DNA reads TGCAGCGTTGAGGCAGAAACTTACTATGGCTACACCTTC. Its protein is CSVEAETYYGYTF.

J is TRBJ2-7 and V is TRBV5-4, with 12 bases aligning to TRBD2. V lost 0 bases to trimming and J lost 3 bases; unmatched junction nucleotides: 4. There are 16 residues in the CDR3. CDR1 is SGHNT and CDR2 is YYREEE in the germline V gene (reference sequence). The CDR3 nucleotides are TGTGCCAGCAGCTTGGGACTAGCGGGAGCCTACTACGAGCAGTACTTC. Its translation: CASSLGLAGAYYEQYF.

On this clone itself: The identical CDR3 is also encoded by other nucleotide sequences in the sample. The gene calls are TRBV9 and TRBJ1-2, with no clear D. V gave up 1 base and J gave up 2 bases, with 6 bases separating them. CDR1 and CDR2 from the germline V gene are SGDLS and YYNGEE. The CDR3 contains 13 residues. CDR3 residues: CASSVLSNYGYTF. The CDR3 DNA reads as TGTGCCAGCAGCGTATTGAGCAACTATGGCTACACCTTC. The full variable domain, its missing parts supplied by reference TRBV9 and TRBJ1-2, is DSGVTQTPKHLITATGQRVTLRCSPRSGDLSVYWYQQSLDQGLQFLIQYYNGEERAKGNILERFSAQQFPDLHSELNLSSLELGDSALYFCASSVLSNYGYTFGSGTRLTVV.

V usage is TRBV14 and J usage is TRBJ2-1, with D perhaps matching TRBD2 (6 bases). The CDR3 loop spans 15 amino acids. Germline CDR1 and CDR2: SGHDN and FVKESK. V shed 4 bases and J shed 3 bases, with 13 bases lying between them. CDR3 protein: CASSLVGGIYNEQFF. The CDR3 bases are TGTGCCAGCAGCCTAGTGGGAGGTATCTACAATGAGCAGTTCTTC.

The chain recombines TRBV7-2 with TRBJ2-7; D is unclear. V lost 5 bases and J lost 0, with 11 bases in between. This CDR3 spans 14 amino acids. Germline V CDR1 and CDR2: SGHTA, FQGNSA. The CDR3 reads CASSRSPSSYEQYF. As DNA, the CDR3 is TGTGCCAGCAGCCGCTCACCGAGCTCCTACGAGCAGTACTTC.

The rearrangement links TRBV4-2 to TRBJ1-3; D is unclear. This CDR3 is built from 15 residues. Between the trimmed V and J ends, which lost 3 bases and 0 bases, there was a span of 9 bases. CDR1 and CDR2 from the germline V gene are LGHNA and YNFKEQ. CDR3 nucleotides: TGTGCCAGCAGCCATGTACAGTACTCTGGAAACACCATATATTTT. Translation: CASSHVQYSGNTIYF.

The chain joins TRBV28 to TRBJ1-1, with D tentatively TRBD1 (6 bases). This CDR3 contains 14 residues. Germline loops: CDR1 MDHEN, CDR2 SYDVKM. V lost 3 bases, J lost 5 bases, and 13 bases lay in between. The CDR3 DNA reads as TGTGCCAGCAGTTTCAAAGAGGGGGGGACTGAAGCTTTCTTT. Protein: CASSFKEGGTEAFF.

The chain links TRBV7-9 to TRBJ2-3; D may match TRBD1 or TRBD2 (6 bases each). V was shortened by 6 bases and J by 1 base, with 23 bases between the two germline ends. CDR1 and CDR2 (germline): SEHNR, FQNEAQ (reference sequence). The CDR3 consists of 18 residues. Here the CDR3 reads CASSPLTGQGGGTDTQYF. DNA for the CDR3: TGTGCCAGCAGTCCGCTAACGGGACAAGGAGGGGGCACAGATACGCAGTATTTT.

This clone was recorded once. V and J are TRBV27 and TRBJ2-5; the D is unclear. Germline loops: CDR1 MNHEY, CDR2 SMNVEV (reference sequence). V lost 8 bases to trimming and J lost 7 bases, with 14 bases between them. This CDR3 has 12 residues. CDR3 sequence (DNA): TGTGCCAGCTGCCCCGCCAAGGGGACCCAGTACTTC. Its protein product is CASCPAKGTQYF.

The genes are TRBV5-1 and TRBJ1-2, with 9 positions matching TRBD1. Germline V gene lookup returns CDR1 SGHRS and CDR2 YFSETQ. This CDR3 has 15 residues. Unmatched junction bases numbered 7, after V lost 0 bases and J lost 7 bases. The CDR3 sequence: CASSLGWTGESGYTF. DNA for the CDR3: TGCGCCAGCAGCTTGGGGTGGACAGGGGAGAGTGGCTACACCTTC.

V and J are TRBV4-3 and TRBJ2-2; TRBD2 is a possible D gene (7 bases). Germline CDR1 LGHNA, CDR2 YSLEER. V was clipped by 4 bases and J by 0 bases, with 15 bases between them. The CDR3 extends over 17 amino acids. The CDR3 DNA reads TGCGCCAGCAGCCTAGACCTAGGGGGGGCGAACACCGGGGAGCTGTTTTTT. Translating gives CASSLDLGGANTGELFF.

About this clone itself: Additional DNA sequences in this sample encode the identical CDR3. J is TRBJ2-2 and V is TRBV7-9; D ambiguous. The CDR3 is 13 residues long. Germline CDR1 SEHNR, CDR2 FQNEAQ (reference sequence). Trimming took 2 bases from V and 3 from J, leaving 4 bases between them. This CDR3 is CASSLPDTGELFF. The CDR3 DNA reads as TGTGCCAGCAGCTTACCCGACACCGGGGAGCTGTTTTTT.

This clone was seen just once. DNA of the CDR3: TGTGCCAGCAGTTCGTCAGACAGGGGGAACACCGGGGAGCTGTTTTTT. Its protein product is CASSSSDRGNTGELFF. The V gene is TRBV28, the J gene TRBJ2-2; 8 bases map to TRBD1. Per germline, CDR1 MDHEN and CDR2 SYDVKM. CDR3 length: 16 amino acids. V was pared by 4 bases and J by 1 base, with 5 bases of the junction left unmatched. Together with reference TRBV28 and TRBJ2-2, the CDR3 gives the full variable domain: DVKVTQSSRYLVKRTGEKVFLECVQDMDHENMFWYRQDPGLGLRLIYFSYDVKMKEKGDIPEGYSVSREKKERFSLILESASTNQTSMYLCASSSSDRGNTGELFFGEGSRLTVL.

The chain joins TRBV5-1 to TRBJ1-1; a weak D match, TRBD1 (6 bases). Germline values: CDR1 SGHRS, CDR2 YFSETQ. With 0 bases removed from V and 0 bases from J, the gap between germline ends came to 15 bases. This CDR3 comprises 17 residues. CDR3 sequence (DNA): TGCGCCAGCAGCTTGGCACAGGGCGGTGCCATGAACACTGAAGCTTTCTTT. It yields the protein CASSLAQGGAMNTEAFF.

The V call is TRBV30, the J call TRBJ1-1; D remains ambiguous. Germline CDR1 reads GTSNPN; CDR2 reads SVGIG (reference sequence). The CDR3 extends over 13 amino acids. V lost 1 base and J 5 bases, leaving 11 bases between the germline ends. The chain's CDR3 is CAWSALGGTEAFF. The CDR3 nucleotides read TGTGCCTGGAGTGCACTGGGAGGGACTGAAGCTTTCTTT.

V and J are TRBV6-6 and TRBJ1-4; no clear D. Trimming cost V 1 base and J 2 bases, with 5 bases left between them. CDR3 length equals 14 residues. Germline V CDR1 and CDR2: MNHNY, SVGAGI (reference sequence). The CDR3 sequence: CASSYLQTNEKLFF. For the CDR3, the DNA is TGTGCCAGCAGTTACTTACAGACTAATGAAAAACTGTTTTTT.

CDR3 in DNA: TGTGCCAGCAGTTTATCGATCGTCCACGAGCAGTACTTC. Encoded protein: CASSLSIVHEQYF. The rearrangement joins TRBV27 to TRBJ2-7; no firm D call. Deletions cut 0 bases from V and 5 bases from J, with 8 bases between. Germline lookup yields CDR1 MNHEY and CDR2 SMNVEV (reference sequence). This CDR3 is built from 13 residues.

The V and J genes are TRBV6-1 and TRBJ2-2; D uncertain. V lost 6 bases, J lost 2 bases, and 7 bases lay in between. CDR1 is MNHNS and CDR2 is SASEGT in the germline V gene. This CDR3 comprises 13 residues. CDR3 sequence (DNA): TGTGCCAGCAGCAGGCTAAACACCGGGGAGCTGTTTTTT. Protein: CASSRLNTGELFF.

The chain carries TRBV27 and TRBJ1-1, with a possible D match to TRBD1 (6 bases). Germline V lookup: CDR1 MNHEY, CDR2 SMNVEV (reference sequence). This CDR3 has 19 residues. The V and J ends lost 8 bases and 3 bases respectively, with 31 bases between them. CDR3 region: CASRKIYRALGGLDTEAFF. Written as DNA, the CDR3 is TGTGCCAGCCGCAAAATTTATAGGGCGCTGGGGGGGCTTGACACTGAAGCTTTCTTT.